This note documents a single T cell receptor beta chain sequence. This clonotype has only a few counts. Its antigen is unknown. No base qualities exist here, and no much larger clone lies one base off it. This specimen comes from a study of blood T cells in healthy people across ages (dated by TCRdb to 2013 to 2016). In the study overall: Template switching captured roughly one uniquely barcoded TCR beta cDNA molecule per two T cells in model experiments. The study analyzed two additional independent replicas of 1 million unique cDNA reads from the same blood draw for two donors, one aged 18 to 30 and one aged 80 or older. To track age-related changes in TCR beta repertoire diversity, the study relied on deep sequencing normalized with unique cDNA molecular identifiers. The donors were split into four age groups: young (average about 15 years), middle-aged (39), aged (more than 60) and long-lived (roughly 86). Donors of different ages were randomly distributed across sequencing lanes to avoid experimental bias. Broad study findings and their caveats: Because donor CMV infection status was unknown, age-related changes in expanded clonotypes were potentially confounded. Total diversity estimates from one million sequenced T cells were considered lower bounds and underestimates. A strong correlation was found between observed TCR beta diversity and the percentage of naive T cells measured by flow cytometry. Observed TCR beta diversity per million T cells fell roughly linearly with age, and a significant reduction was already apparent by age about 38. Because profiling used bulk unsorted PBMCs, naive and antigen-experienced compartments could not be compared conclusively. Compared with the aged group, the long-lived group had more naive CD4+ T cells, fewer expanded clones and increased TCR diversity, suggesting age selection.

Donors were 39 systemically healthy Caucasian individuals from Russia aged 6 to 90 years. Each donor gave ten milliliters of peripheral blood, collected into EDTA-treated Vacutainer tubes. Ficoll-Paque density-gradient centrifugation was used to isolate PBMCs, with at least 6.5 million per sample. Total RNA was extracted from PBMCs with Trizol reagent, with at least 5 micrograms obtained per sample. Naive CD45RAhigh/CD27high T cell percentages were measured by flow cytometry on a PBMC aliquot from every donor. Library creation used 5' RACE. Sequencing was carried out with an Illumina HiSeq 2500. A second roughly 6 to 11 cycle PCR used a sample-barcoded 5' primer and a J-beta primer mix. A unique molecular identifier was introduced onto each TCR beta cDNA molecule by a template-switch 5' adaptor carrying 12 random nucleotides. Each sample yielded at least 3 million CDR3-containing paired-end reads. All of the RNA was converted into first-strand cDNA using the Mint cDNA synthesis kit, with a TRBC-specific oligonucleotide serving as the primer. Following uracil-DNA glycosylase treatment, a first 18-cycle PCR with universal primers M1SS and BC2_uni_R was performed on all cDNA. Under the source paper's analysis protocol: Each sample was normalized by randomly selecting 1 million high-quality reads, each carrying a distinct molecular identifier. Reads with shared molecular identifiers were discarded instead of being binned into consensus sequences. MiTCR, run with a Q25 quality threshold and the strictest error-elimination algorithm, handled CDR3 identification, clonotype clustering and error correction. A nonparametric unseen species model with Euler transformation was used to estimate lower-bound total TCR beta diversity. TCRdb itself trimmed the public reads at Q25 with fastp, ran MiXCR and retained productive beta chains. CDR3 protein sequences are deduplicated, and each keeps its most common genes and DNA. These V and J calls originate from TCRdb's pipeline instead of the authors' own analysis. Across this sample there are 850,000 to 1,000,000 distinct CDR3 sequences, with roughly 47% seen only once. In total, the top ten clones hold roughly 23% of the sample.

For this chain, trimming is 1 base at the V end and 3 bases at the J end, and the number of junction bases without a gene match is 5. CDR1 and CDR2, looked up from the germline V gene, are LGHNA and YSLEER. Taken from cysteine to phenylalanine, the CDR3 has 15 residues. The entry retains the CDR3 DNA only, 45 bases that are in frame from base 1. This sequence uses TRBV4-3 and TRBJ2-7; a stretch of 8 junction bases matches TRBD1. This clonotype was sampled from a woman in her fifties or sixties in good health. The sample comprised blood. Here is the DNA: TGCGCCAGCAGCCAAGGGACAGGGCCCATCTACGAGCAGTACTTC. Translated, it gives CASSQGTGPIYEQYF.